Listed below are T cell receptor beta chains from one sample, sequenced in a study of T cells in Graves' hyperthyroidism and ophthalmopathy. TCRdb reprocessed the multiplex PCR reads with MiXCR, giving one entry per CDR3 protein. The sample holds hundreds of thousands of distinct CDR3 sequences, 16% seen once. The source material was blood. The receptor source for this set is a woman aged 18 to 35 with Graves' hyperthyroidism. CDR3s include the opening cysteine and the closing phenylalanine or tryptophan. The D gene is left open where the match is weak. Expanded clones are given a class, and other clones once, few, many or no size at all.

TRBJ1-4,-,-,16,TRBV6-2/TRBV6-3,TGTGCCAGCAGTTTCACGGGGACACCGGAAAATGAAAAACTGTTTTTT,CASSFTGTPENEKLFF
TRBJ1-3,few,TRBD1,17,TRBV7-2,TGTGCCAGCAGCGGTACGACAGGGGCGGTAGCTGGAAACACCATATATTTT,CASSGTTGAVAGNTIYF
TRBJ1-6,few,-,14,TRBV12-3/TRBV12-4,TGTGCCAGCAGTTTATTGACGCAGGGCTCACCCCTCCACTTT,CASSLLTQGSPLHF
TRBJ2-1,many,TRBD2,17,TRBV11-3,TGTGCCAGCAGCTTAGGGGGACTAGCGGATTTAAACAATGAGCAGTTCTTC,CASSLGGLADLNNEQFF
TRBJ2-1,few,-,16,TRBV20-1,TGCAGTGCTAGGGGATTTGTCGGGGGTGTTTACAATGAGCAGTTCTTC,CSARGFVGGVYNEQFF
TRBJ2-5,few,-,17,TRBV24-1,TGTGCCACCAGTGATTTGACGGGGTGGATAGGTCATGAGACCCAGTACTTC,CATSDLTGWIGHETQYF
TRBJ2-5,-,TRBD1,13,TRBV29-1,TGCAGCGCTGTAACAGGGGGGAAAGAGACCCAGTACTTC,CSAVTGGKETQYF
TRBJ2-7,-,TRBD1,19,TRBV7-9,TGTGCCAGCAGCCCAAGAGACAGGGTCAGAATTGACGGTCCCTACGAGCAGTACTTC,CASSPRDRVRIDGPYEQYF
TRBJ1-1,many,TRBD1,14,TRBV11-2,TGTGCCAGCAGCTTGACAGGGGGCCGGGCTGAAGCTTTCTTT,CASSLTGGRAEAFF
TRBJ1-4,-,TRBD1,14,TRBV5-1,TGCGCCAGCAGCCGGACAGGGGATAATGAAAAACTGTTTTTT,CASSRTGDNEKLFF
TRBJ2-5,-,TRBD2,16,TRBV7-2,TGTGCCAGCAGCCGGACTAGCGGGAGGGTACAAGAGACCCAGTACTTC,CASSRTSGRVQETQYF
TRBJ2-1,many,TRBD2,16,TRBV20-1,TGCAGTGCTAGAGATAGCGGGAGGAGCCTCTACAATGAGCAGTTCTTC,CSARDSGRSLYNEQFF
TRBJ2-7,-,TRBD1,15,TRBV4-3,TGCGCCAGCAGCCAAGCGGACAGGGTATCCTCCGAGCAGTACTTC,CASSQADRVSSEQYF
TRBJ2-7,many,TRBD2,14,TRBV7-9,TGTGCCAGCAGCTTAGAACTAGCGGAGAGCGAGCAGTACTTC,CASSLELAESEQYF
TRBJ2-7,-,TRBD2,17,TRBV5-1,TGCGCCAGCAGCAAGGGACTAGCGGGAGGGGCATCCTACGAGCAGTACTTC,CASSKGLAGGASYEQYF
TRBJ1-1,-,-,13,TRBV12-3/TRBV12-4,TGTGCCAGCGGAGAAGGACAATGGACTGAAGCTTTCTTT,CASGEGQWTEAFF
TRBJ2-2,-,-,16,TRBV5-1,TGCGCCAGCAGCTTTAAGACGGGAGTCGGCACCGGGGAGCTGTTTTTT,CASSFKTGVGTGELFF
TRBJ2-7,many,-,12,TRBV28,TGTGCCAGCAGTTTTGTCGCGTTCGAGCAGTACTTC,CASSFVAFEQYF
TRBJ2-4,-,-,17,TRBV2,TGTGCCAGCAGTGACGAGGATGGGGGGATGGGCAAAAACATTCAGTACTTC,CASSDEDGGMGKNIQYF
TRBJ2-5,few,-,15,TRBV6-5,TGTGCCAGCAGTTACAAGACTGGGAAACAAGAGACCCAGTACTTC,CASSYKTGKQETQYF
TRBJ2-5,-,TRBD2,16,TRBV6-2/TRBV6-3,TGTGCCAGCAGAGGAACGCGGGGGGCCCCCCCCAAGACCCAGTACTTC,CASRGTRGAPPKTQYF
TRBJ2-3,-,-,13,TRBV4-3,TGCGCCAGCAGCCGAGGGGGATGGGATACGCAGTATTTT,CASSRGGWDTQYF
TRBJ1-6,few,-,17,TRBV5-1,TGCGCCAGCAGCTCCGACATTGCCAGCTCCTATAATTCACCCCTCCACTTT,CASSSDIASSYNSPLHF
TRBJ2-2,many,TRBD2,16,TRBV28,TGTGCCAGCAGCCCCCCGGGACTAGGAGGATCCGGGGAGCTGTTTTTT,CASSPPGLGGSGELFF